The 27 T cell receptor beta chains reported below all come from one sample, sequenced in a study of metastatic and nonmetastatic thyroid tumors (TCRdb year 2020). Receptor amplification or capture employed PCR. Instrument on record: Illumina HiSeq 4000. TCRdb reprocessing: public reads trimmed at Q25 with fastp, clones called with MiXCR, in-frame beta chains kept. Recorded for this sample are approximately 39,000 clones; 20% to 25% of them occurred a single time. Clones ranked in the top ten supply 15% to 18% of the sample. None of the patients had been given any treatment before thyroid surgery. Sequencing was done on a sample of blood. These receptors were obtained from a female donor with papillary thyroid cancer or a benign thyroid nodule (not recorded which). Some clones in this sample may be carry-over from other donors' samples.

In this sample, this clone is medium-sized (0.01 to 0.1%). The chain carries TRBV27 and TRBJ2-2, with TRBD1 as a possible D gene (6 bases). The germline V and J ends were trimmed by 4 bases and 6 bases, with 12 bases remaining between them. Germline assignment: CDR1 MNHEY and CDR2 SMNVEV (reference sequence). The CDR3 is 14 residues long. In nucleotides, the CDR3 is TGTGCCAGCAGTTCAGCTTGGGGGCCCGGGGAGCTGTTTTTT. Protein product: CASSSAWGPGELFF.

J is TRBJ2-5 and V is TRBV11-2, with D possibly matching TRBD1 (5 bases). The germline V gene has CDR1 SGHAT and CDR2 FQNNGV. V lost 5 bases and J lost 3, with 16 bases in between. The CDR3 length is 15 residues. Here the CDR3 DNA reads TGTGCCAGCAGCAGGGGCTTGGGCCCGGAAGAGACCCAGTACTTC. This gives the protein CASSRGLGPEETQYF.

The chain links TRBV5-1 to TRBJ2-2; a possible D gene is TRBD1 (5 bases). The V end was cut by 3 bases, the J end by 6 bases, with 9 bases between. The CDR3 has 13 residues. Germline V gene sequence: CDR1 SGHRS, CDR2 YFSETQ. The DNA of the CDR3 is TGCGCCAGCAGCTCCAGGGTAGCCGGGGAGCTGTTTTTT. Its translation: CASSSRVAGELFF.

This clone was observed many times. The CDR3 bases are TGCAGCGCCTGGGGGACTAGCGGCACAGATACGCAGTATTTT. Translation gives CSAWGTSGTDTQYF. The chain carries TRBV29-1 and TRBJ2-3, with TRBD2 matching over 10 bases. The CDR3 is 14 residues long. Germline lookup yields CDR1 SQVTM and CDR2 ANQGSEA. With 7 bases clipped from V and 1 base from J, the junction kept 5 bases outside the gene matches.

This clone has a count of ten or more. This chain links TRBV18 with TRBJ2-1; D remains unclear. CDR3 length: 16 amino acids. CDR1 and CDR2 (germline): KGHSH, LQKENI. Trimming removed 0 bases at V and 7 bases at J, with 16 bases between. In DNA form, the CDR3 reads TGTGCCAGCTCACCACCGCAGGACCCCAATAAGAATGAGCAGTTCTTC. It specifies CASSPPQDPNKNEQFF.

This clone is judged medium-sized. This sequence joins TRBV6-1 and TRBJ1-2, with D possibly being TRBD1 (5 bases). CDR3 length: 14 residues. Trimming shortened V by 5 bases and J by 0 bases, and 10 bases separated the two germline ends. Per the germline V gene, CDR1 is MNHNS and CDR2 is SASEGT. The CDR3 spells CASSLQVPNYGYTF. The CDR3 DNA is TGTGCCAGCAGTCTACAGGTTCCTAACTATGGCTACACCTTC.

Judged by abundance, this clone is medium-sized (0.01 to 0.1%). V and J are TRBV28 and TRBJ1-6; no clear D. V lost 7 bases and J lost 10, with 17 bases in between. The germline V gene encodes CDR1 MDHEN and CDR2 SYDVKM. CDR3 size: 14 residues. CDR3 in amino acids: CASTASLGPSPLHF. The CDR3 DNA is TGTGCCAGCACCGCGTCCCTTGGACCCTCACCCCTCCACTTT.

Remarks on this clone: At one boundary the junction diverges from the germline segment, which might be a read error. J is TRBJ2-2 and V is TRBV12-3 or TRBV12-4, with D maybe TRBD1 (5 bases). The CDR3 spans 16 residues. CDR3 amino acids: CASRPDRLSNTWELFF. CDR3 nucleotide sequence: TGTGCCAGCAGACCCGACAGATTATCGAACACCTGGGAGCTGTTTTTT.

V gene TRBV5-8 combines with J gene TRBJ2-4; D gene unclear. The V end was cut by 2 bases, the J end by 1 base, with 16 bases between. The CDR3 contains 17 residues. The germline CDR1 and CDR2 sequences are SGHTS and YDEGEE. CDR3 loop: CASSFYKSSGAKNIQYF. The CDR3 DNA sequence: TGTGCCAGCAGCTTCTATAAATCCTCCGGGGCCAAAAACATTCAGTACTTC.

A word on this clone: Without the conserved terminal phenylalanine or tryptophan, this CDR3 likely stems from a read error. The CDR3 nucleotides are TGCGCCAGCAGCCCGGTGGTTACACTACCCTACGAGCAGTACATC. Amino acids: CASSPVVTLPYEQYI. This chain connects TRBV5-1 to TRBJ2-7; D not resolved. The V gene's germline CDR1 is SGHRS and CDR2 YFSETQ. V was trimmed by 4 bases and J by 2 bases, leaving 16 bases between them. The CDR3 is 15 residues long.

A few counts support this clone. A clone one base away is much larger, so this may be a read error. The V gene is TRBV7-9, the J gene TRBJ2-5, with no clear D. Trimming removed 1 base at V and 7 bases at J, with 13 bases between. This CDR3 contains 14 residues. The germline CDR1 and CDR2 sequences are SEHNR and FQNEAQ (reference sequence). CDR3 DNA: TGTGCCAGCAGCTTAGAGGCGGCCTGGGGGACCCAGTACTTC. Amino acid sequence: CASSLEAAWGTQYF. The variable domain in full, completed from reference TRBV7-9 and TRBJ2-5, reads DTGVSQNPRHKITKRGQNVTFRCDPISEHNRLYWYRQTLGQGPEFLTYFQNEAQLEKSRLLSDRFSAERPKGSFSTLEIQRTEQGDSAMYLCASSLEAAWGTQYFGPGTRLLVL.

This clone was detected many times. The V call is TRBV30, the J call TRBJ1-6; TRBD1 matches 7 bases. The V and J ends lost 0 bases and 7 bases, in that order; junction bases with no gene match: 15. CDR3 length: 18 amino acids. CDR1 and CDR2 (germline): GTSNPN, SVGIG (reference sequence). The CDR3 here is CAWSVSGGLLLLNSPLHF. The CDR3 DNA follows: TGTGCCTGGAGTGTCTCAGGGGGGCTATTGCTATTGAATTCACCCCTCCACTTT.

This clone appeared many times. This CDR3 reads CASSSRTGAGKNIQYF. CDR3 nucleotide sequence: TGTGCCAGCAGTTCCAGGACAGGGGCGGGCAAAAACATTCAGTACTTC. The chain is built from TRBV2 and TRBJ2-4, with TRBD1 identical over 9 bases. Germline V CDR1 and CDR2: SNHLY, FYNNEI. The V segment lost 5 bases and the J segment 3 bases; nucleotides outside the gene matches: 8. The CDR3 contains 16 residues. The complete variable domain, with remaining parts taken from reference TRBV2 and TRBJ2-4, reads EPEVTQTPSHQVTQMGQEVILRCVPISNHLYFYWYRQILGQKVEFLVSFYNNEISEKSEIFDDQFSVERPDGSNFTLKIRSTKLEDSAMYFCASSSRTGAGKNIQYFGAGTRLSVL.

The chain joins TRBV28 to TRBJ2-3; TRBD2 matches at 10 bases. The trim removed 3 bases at V and 3 bases at J, leaving 6 bases unmatched. CDR3 length: 16 residues. The germline V gene has CDR1 MDHEN and CDR2 SYDVKM. The CDR3 region has the DNA TGTGCCAGCAGTTTCGCAGCGGGAGGGTTTACAGATACGCAGTATTTT. It codes for CASSFAAGGFTDTQYF. The full variable domain, with the rest looked up from reference TRBV28 and TRBJ2-3, is DVKVTQSSRYLVKRTGEKVFLECVQDMDHENMFWYRQDPGLGLRLIYFSYDVKMKEKGDIPEGYSVSREKKERFSLILESASTNQTSMYLCASSFAAGGFTDTQYFGPGTRLTVL.

This clone was seen repeatedly, ten times or more. The chain carries TRBV19 and TRBJ2-7; weak D call: TRBD2 (6 bases). The germline V gene encodes CDR1 LNHDA and CDR2 SQIVND (reference sequence). This CDR3 has 13 amino acids. V shed 7 bases and J shed 3 bases, with 13 bases lying between them. CDR3 in amino acids: CASKDPGGYEQYF. The CDR3 coding sequence is TGTGCCAGTAAAGACCCCGGGGGCTACGAGCAGTACTTC.

This clone was recorded many times. This chain uses TRBV5-1 with TRBJ2-1; D call uncertain. The ends were cut back, 2 bases at V and 6 bases at J, with 9 bases in the middle. CDR1 and CDR2 (germline): SGHRS, YFSETQ. The CDR3 loop spans 13 amino acids. CDR3 sequence: CASSFAGRNEQFF. The CDR3 region has the DNA TGCGCCAGCAGCTTCGCAGGACGCAATGAGCAGTTCTTC.

This clone was found many times. As DNA, the CDR3 is TGTGCCTACGGGACTAGCGGGAGGGGCACCGGGGAGCTGTTTTTT. This encodes CAYGTSGRGTGELFF. V gene TRBV30 combines with J gene TRBJ2-2, with 16 bases matching TRBD2. Germline V gives CDR1 GTSNPN, CDR2 SVGIG (reference sequence). After removal of 7 bases from V and 4 bases from J, the junction contained 3 bases not matched to a gene. The CDR3 runs to 15 residues.

This clone showed up just a few times. CDR3 in amino acids: CASSAGASGGATDTQYF. CDR3 bases: TGTGCCAGCAGCGCCGGGGCTAGTGGGGGGGCGACAGATACGCAGTATTTT. This chain connects TRBV11-1 to TRBJ2-3; a possible D gene is TRBD2 (7 bases). The CDR3 runs to 17 residues. Trimming cost V 5 bases and J 3 bases, with 21 bases left between them. Germline V lookup: CDR1 SGHAT, CDR2 FQDESV (reference sequence).

A remark on this clone: The CDR3 ends on some other residue instead of the conserved phenylalanine or tryptophan, so this is likely a read error. In nucleotides, the CDR3 is TGTGCCAGCAGTTTGAACCCCATAGCGGGTTACACAGATACGCAGTATCTT. Residues: CASSLNPIAGYTDTQYL. This chain connects TRBV28 to TRBJ2-3, with 7 bases lining up with TRBD2. The CDR3 sequence is 17 residues long. After removal of 3 bases from V and 2 bases from J, the junction contained 11 bases not matched to a gene. Per germline, CDR1 MDHEN and CDR2 SYDVKM.

This clone has just a few counts. The chain combines TRBV27 with TRBJ2-1, with 9 bases that match TRBD1. CDR3 length: 17 amino acids. The V gene end was trimmed by 8 bases and the J gene end by 8 bases; junction bases not matched to a gene: 19. CDR1 and CDR2 from the germline V gene are MNHEY and SMNVEV (reference sequence). The CDR3 sequence: CASRLFLDRGQVHEQFF. The CDR3 bases are TGTGCCAGCCGCCTTTTTTTGGACAGGGGACAGGTGCATGAGCAGTTCTTC.

This clone has a handful of counts. A read error may be the cause here, since a much bigger clone is one base away. V and J are TRBV7-9 and TRBJ1-2, with 8 bases identical to TRBD1. Per germline, CDR1 SEHNR and CDR2 FQNEAQ (reference sequence). CDR3 length equals 15 residues. As DNA, the CDR3 is TGTGCCAGCAGCTTAGGGCAGGGGGCTAACTGTGGCTACACCTTC. Encoded protein: CASSLGQGANCGYTF.

The sample holds many counts of this clone. Written as DNA, the CDR3 is TGTGCCACCAGCAGAGAAAGGGTCAGTACCACTGAAGCTTTCTTT. This codes for CATSRERVSTTEAFF. The rearrangement uses TRBV15 and TRBJ1-1; D gene ambiguous. CDR3 length: 15 amino acids. Germline CDR1 is LNHNV and CDR2 is YYDKDF (reference sequence). The V end was cut by 0 bases, the J end by 4 bases, with 12 bases between. Drawing the rest from reference TRBV15 and TRBJ1-1, the complete variable domain is DAMVIQNPRYQVTQFGKPVTLSCSQTLNHNVMYWYQQKSSQAPKLLFHYYDKDFNNEADTPDNFQSRRPNTSFCFLDIRSPGLGDTAMYLCATSRERVSTTEAFFGQGTRLTVV.

The chain couples TRBV5-1 to TRBJ2-7; the D gene is possibly TRBD2 (6 bases). The CDR3 is 14 amino acids. The V gene lost 0 bases and the J gene lost 5 bases, with 12 bases spanning the gap. CDR1 is SGHRS and CDR2 is YFSETQ in the germline V gene. The CDR3 DNA is TGCGCCAGCAGCTTGGCGTCGTTAGCGGACGAGCAGTACTTC. It yields the protein CASSLASLADEQYF.

Ten or more counts support this clone. CDR3 sequence (DNA): TGCAGTGCTCTCAGGGATTGGGATGGCTACACCTTC. It codes for CSALRDWDGYTF. The chain recombines TRBV20-1 with TRBJ1-2; D is possibly TRBD1 (5 bases). This CDR3 is built from 12 residues. The V gene lost 5 bases and the J gene lost 6 bases, with 13 bases spanning the gap. Germline V gene data show CDR1 as DFQATT and CDR2 as SNEGSKA (reference sequence).

This clone has at least ten counts. The chain carries TRBV20-1 and TRBJ2-7; D is possibly TRBD2 (6 bases). CDR3 length equals 16 residues. Trimming shortened V by 4 bases and J by 1 base, and 20 bases separated the two germline ends. The germline V gene encodes CDR1 DFQATT and CDR2 SNEGSKA (reference sequence). CDR3 in DNA: TGCAGTGCTAATGGTCCGGCGGGACGACCTTCCTACGAGCAGTACTTC. Translation gives CSANGPAGRPSYEQYF.

At least ten counts were recorded for this clone. The chain is built from TRBV25-1 and TRBJ2-7, with TRBD2 matching over 11 bases. Per the germline V gene, CDR1 is MGHDK and CDR2 is SYGVNS. This CDR3 is built from 14 residues. V dropped 5 bases and J dropped 6; count of bases not matched to a gene: 6. CDR3 bases: TGTGCCAGCAGTAAATTAGCGGGAGGGGGCGAGCAGTACTTC. Translating gives CASSKLAGGGEQYF.

Points on this clone: Just one base apart from a much larger clone, this may be a read error. The rearrangement uses TRBV20-1 and TRBJ2-1, with 14 bases fitting TRBD2. This CDR3 has 16 residues. Germline V gene data show CDR1 as DFQATT and CDR2 as SNEGSKA (reference sequence). CDR3 in amino acids: CSAGRVGTSGSSEQSF. CDR3 bases: TGCAGTGCCGGAAGGGTCGGGACTAGCGGGAGTAGTGAGCAGTCCTTC.